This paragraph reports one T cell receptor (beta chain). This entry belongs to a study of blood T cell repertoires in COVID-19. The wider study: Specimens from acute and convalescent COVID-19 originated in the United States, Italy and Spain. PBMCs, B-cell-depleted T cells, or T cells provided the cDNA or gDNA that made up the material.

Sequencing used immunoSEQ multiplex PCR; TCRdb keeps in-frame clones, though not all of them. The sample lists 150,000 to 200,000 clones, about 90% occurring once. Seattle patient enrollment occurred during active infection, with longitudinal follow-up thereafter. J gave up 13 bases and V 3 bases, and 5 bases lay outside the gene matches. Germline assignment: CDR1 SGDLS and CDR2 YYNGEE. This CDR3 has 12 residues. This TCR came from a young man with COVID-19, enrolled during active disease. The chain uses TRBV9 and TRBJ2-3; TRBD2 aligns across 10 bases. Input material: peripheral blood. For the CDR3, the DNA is TGTGCCAGCAGCGGATTAGCGGGAGGCGAGTATTTT. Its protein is CASSGLAGGEYF.